Listed here are 6 T cell receptor beta chains from one sample, sequenced in a study of shared clonotypes between healthy human individuals. Sequencing used immunoSEQ multiplex PCR; TCRdb keeps in-frame clones, though not all of them. The sample holds over a million clones, 78% seen once. Sequenced input: memory CD4+ T cells from PBMCs. Subset meaning: CD45RA-negative fraction. These receptors were obtained from a man younger than 30 in good health. Some clones in this sample may be carry-over from other donors' samples.

This clone has just one count. The rearrangement joins TRBV5-1 to TRBJ2-2; 14 nucleotides match TRBD2. The germline V gene encodes CDR1 SGHRS and CDR2 YFSETQ. With V trimmed by 4 bases and J by 3 bases, 5 bases remained unmatched. CDR3 length: 17 amino acids. CDR3 loop: CASSQGLAGADTGELFF. The CDR3 DNA follows: TGCGCCAGCAGCCAGGGACTAGCGGGAGCGGACACCGGGGAGCTGTTTTTT. Full variable domain (remainder filled in from reference TRBV5-1 and TRBJ2-2): KAGVTQTPRYLIKTRGQQVTLSCSPISGHRSVSWYQQTPGQGLQFLFEYFSETQRNKGNFPGRFSGRQFSNSRSEMNVSTLELGDSALYLCASSQGLAGADTGELFFGEGSRLTVL.

This chain connects TRBV30 to TRBJ2-2, with TRBD1 matching over 8 bases. Germline values: CDR1 GTSNPN, CDR2 SVGIG (reference sequence). The trim removed 3 bases at V and 6 bases at J, leaving 12 bases unmatched. CDR3 length: 16 residues. DNA for the CDR3: TGTGCCTGGAGGGATTCGGGACAGGTTATTGCCGGGGAGCTGTTTTTT. Translated: CAWRDSGQVIAGELFF.

Details on this clone: Other DNA sequences in the same sample also yield this CDR3. The CDR3 DNA sequence: TGTGCCAGCTCACCAAACGGTGAAGATACGCAGTATTTT. The encoded protein is CASSPNGEDTQYF. V gene TRBV18 combines with J gene TRBJ2-3; D gene unclear. The germline V and J ends were trimmed by 2 bases and 5 bases, with 8 bases remaining between them. CDR3 length equals 13 residues. Germline V CDR1 and CDR2: KGHSH, LQKENI.

The chain carries TRBV4-2 and TRBJ2-4; D remains ambiguous. From germline, CDR1 is LGHNA and CDR2 YNFKEQ. Trimming pared 0 bases from V and 8 bases from J, leaving 14 bases between. This CDR3 comprises 15 residues. CDR3 amino acids: CASSQEGADGDIQYF. DNA for the CDR3: TGTGCCAGCAGCCAAGAGGGTGCCGACGGCGACATTCAGTACTTC.

The V and J genes are TRBV28 and TRBJ2-7, with D perhaps matching TRBD2 (6 bases). In germline, CDR1 is MDHEN, CDR2 SYDVKM. The CDR3 runs to 14 residues. With 8 bases removed from V and 5 bases from J, the gap between germline ends came to 19 bases. The DNA of the CDR3 is TGTGCCAGCTCCCCGGCGGGATCCCTCCACGAGCAGTACTTC. It encodes CASSPAGSLHEQYF.

V and J are TRBV11-2 and TRBJ2-5; 9 bases agree with TRBD1. Trimming removed 3 bases from V and 4 bases from J; junction bases left unmatched: 9. The CDR3 sequence is 16 residues long. Per germline, CDR1 SGHAT and CDR2 FQNNGV. CDR3 protein: CASSFDRGDFGETQYF. CDR3 DNA: TGTGCCAGCAGCTTCGACAGGGGGGATTTCGGAGAGACCCAGTACTTC.